The 21 T cell receptor beta chains reported below all come from one sample, sequenced in a study of blood T cell repertoires in COVID-19. Using immunoSEQ multiplex PCR, the repertoire was profiled, and TCRdb retains in-frame clones only, with some absent. This table holds under 150,000 clones, around nine tenths found once. The sample was peripheral blood. The receptors derive from a man over 45 with active or convalescent COVID-19.

The V gene is TRBV10-3, the J gene TRBJ1-2, with TRBD1 matching 7 bases. Germline assignment: CDR1 ENHRY and CDR2 SYGVKD. The CDR3 covers 13 residues. V lost 2 bases to trimming and J lost 5 bases; unmatched junction nucleotides: 2. CDR3 protein: CAISEGTAYGYTF. In nucleotides, the CDR3 is TGTGCCATCAGTGAGGGGACAGCTTATGGCTACACCTTC.

The chain uses TRBV10-3 and TRBJ2-1; 14 bases map to TRBD2. Trimming at V came to 6 bases and at J to 8 bases, leaving 6 bases not matched to a gene. From germline, CDR1 is ENHRY and CDR2 SYGVKD. The length of the CDR3 is 15 residues. Written as DNA, the CDR3 is TGTGCCATCAGGGGACTAGCGGGAGAGACGCATGAGCAGTTCTTC. Translated, it gives CAIRGLAGETHEQFF.

This clone was seen once. The V gene is TRBV6-1, the J gene TRBJ1-5, with unresolved D. V dropped 6 bases and J dropped 9 bases, with 12 bases sitting between them. This CDR3 is built from 12 residues. Germline V CDR1 and CDR2: MNHNS, SASEGT. The CDR3 region is CASSLSEWPQHF. CDR3 sequence (DNA): TGTGCCAGCAGCCTATCTGAGTGGCCCCAGCATTTT.

V is TRBV3-1 (or the pseudogene TRBV3-2) and J is TRBJ2-2; TRBD1 is a possible D gene (6 bases). CDR3 length: 15 residues. In germline, CDR1 is LGHDT, CDR2 YNNKEL (reference sequence). Trimming removed 4 bases from V and 0 bases from J, with 9 bases in between. The CDR3: CASSPGHPNTGELFF. DNA for the CDR3: TGTGCCAGCAGCCCGGGACACCCGAACACCGGGGAGCTGTTTTTT.

A word on this clone: The same CDR3 can be traced to other DNA sequences in this sample. The chain employs TRBV9 and TRBJ1-1; 9 bases match TRBD1. V dropped 0 bases and J dropped 0; count of bases not matched to a gene: 3. The CDR3 has 16 residues. Per the germline V gene, CDR1 is SGDLS and CDR2 is YYNGEE. In nucleotides, the CDR3 is TGTGCCAGCAGCGTAGAGGGGACAGGGATGAACACTGAAGCTTTCTTT. It codes for CASSVEGTGMNTEAFF. The entire variable domain, with the rest obtained from reference TRBV9 and TRBJ1-1, is as follows: DSGVTQTPKHLITATGQRVTLRCSPRSGDLSVYWYQQSLDQGLQFLIQYYNGEERAKGNILERFSAQQFPDLHSELNLSSLELGDSALYFCASSVEGTGMNTEAFFGQGTRLTVV.

J is TRBJ2-7 and V is TRBV7-3, with D perhaps matching TRBD1 (6 bases). Germline V lookup: CDR1 SGHTA, CDR2 FQGTGA. The CDR3 has 15 amino acids. V gave up 0 bases and J gave up 5 bases, with 14 bases separating them. The CDR3 loop is CASSLTQGLGNEQYF. The CDR3 nucleotides are TGTGCCAGCAGCTTAACGCAGGGGTTGGGAAACGAGCAGTACTTC.

V and J are TRBV28 and TRBJ1-5; 10 bases are shared with TRBD1. Germline V CDR1 and CDR2: MDHEN, SYDVKM. This CDR3 comprises 19 residues. J was trimmed by 6 bases and V by 7 bases; bases with no gene match: 21. The CDR3 nucleotides read TGTGCCAGCATCACTTGGTCAGGCGTATCGGACAGGGGGTTTCAGCCCCAGCATTTT. This gives the protein CASITWSGVSDRGFQPQHF. Looking up the rest from reference TRBV28 and TRBJ1-5 gives the full variable domain: DVKVTQSSRYLVKRTGEKVFLECVQDMDHENMFWYRQDPGLGLRLIYFSYDVKMKEKGDIPEGYSVSREKKERFSLILESASTNQTSMYLCASITWSGVSDRGFQPQHFGDGTRLSIL.

This chain links TRBV19 with TRBJ1-1, with D possibly matching TRBD1 (6 bases). The CDR3 is made up of 14 amino acids. Trimming left V 3 bases short and J 1 base short, with 9 bases between. Germline-derived CDR1 and CDR2 are LNHDA and SQIVND (reference sequence). CDR3 in DNA: TGTGCCAGTAGTATCGGGACAAGGAACACTGAAGCTTTCTTT. Its translation is CASSIGTRNTEAFF. Full variable domain (remainder filled in from reference TRBV19 and TRBJ1-1): DGGITQSPKYLFRKEGQNVTLSCEQNLNHDAMYWYRQDPGQGLRLIYYSQIVNDFQKGDIAEGYSVSREKKESFPLTVTSAQKNPTAFYLCASSIGTRNTEAFFGQGTRLTVV.

V is TRBV7-2 and J is TRBJ1-5; 7 bases are a match to TRBD1. This CDR3 spans 15 amino acids. Germline assignment: CDR1 SGHTA and CDR2 FQGNSA. After removal of 2 bases from V and 1 base from J, the junction contained 2 bases not matched to a gene. DNA of the CDR3: TGTGCCAGCAGCTTACGACAGGGAAGCAATCAGCCCCAGCATTTT. It encodes CASSLRQGSNQPQHF.

The V call is TRBV28, the J call TRBJ2-7, with 13 bases lining up with TRBD2. This CDR3 has 17 amino acids. From germline, CDR1 is MDHEN and CDR2 SYDVKM. V dropped 4 bases and J dropped 5; count of bases not matched to a gene: 11. CDR3 coding DNA: TGTGCCAGCAGTTCTCTTTTACTAGCGGGAGGGCCCCACGAGCAGTACTTC. It specifies CASSSLLLAGGPHEQYF.

The chain has TRBV28 and TRBJ1-1; TRBD1 matches at 11 bases. The V and J ends lost 6 bases and 4 bases, in that order; junction bases with no gene match: 13. The length of the CDR3 is 17 residues. In germline, CDR1 is MDHEN, CDR2 SYDVKM. The chain's CDR3 is CASRADRTGGSPTEAFF. The CDR3, as DNA: TGTGCCAGCAGGGCTGATAGGACAGGGGGCTCCCCCACTGAAGCTTTCTTT.

This chain uses TRBV28 with TRBJ1-1, with D unresolved. The length of the CDR3 is 11 residues. Germline V lookup: CDR1 MDHEN, CDR2 SYDVKM. With 10 bases removed from V and 6 bases from J, the gap between germline ends came to 12 bases. CDR3 amino acids: CATQTGAEAFF. For the CDR3, the DNA is TGTGCCACCCAAACCGGGGCTGAAGCTTTCTTT.

V gene TRBV27 combines with J gene TRBJ2-1, with 7 bases lining up with TRBD1. Germline V CDR1 and CDR2: MNHEY, SMNVEV (reference sequence). The CDR3 extends over 16 amino acids. The ends lost 5 bases at V and 12 bases at J; junction bases unmatched: 19. CDR3 protein: CASSPTGTAPSGRQFF. The CDR3 DNA sequence: TGTGCCAGCAGTCCGACCGGGACAGCGCCGTCAGGTCGGCAGTTCTTC.

The chain links TRBV3-1 (or the pseudogene TRBV3-2) to TRBJ1-1; D possibly corresponds to TRBD1 (5 bases). The CDR3 contains 17 residues. The V end was cut by 4 bases, the J end by 0 bases, with 18 bases between. Germline CDR1 and CDR2: LGHDT and YNNKEL (reference sequence). CDR3 in amino acids: CASSLDKRQTVNTEAFF. CDR3 nucleotide sequence: TGTGCCAGCAGCCTAGATAAACGACAGACCGTGAACACTGAAGCTTTCTTT.

This sequence joins TRBV14 and TRBJ1-5; no clear D gene. CDR1 and CDR2 from the germline V gene are SGHDN and FVKESK. The V gene lost 4 bases and the J gene lost 6 bases, with 10 bases spanning the gap. The CDR3 covers 13 residues. CDR3 coding DNA: TGTGCCAGCAGCCTTAGGGAGGGTCAGCCCCAGCATTTT. This codes for CASSLREGQPQHF. Looking up the rest from reference TRBV14 and TRBJ1-5 gives the full variable domain: EAGVTQFPSHSVIEKGQTVTLRCDPISGHDNLYWYRRVMGKEIKFLLHFVKESKQDESGMPNNRFLAERTGGTYSTLKVQPAELEDSGVYFCASSLREGQPQHFGDGTRLSIL.

The CDR3 here is CASSSTGSPANYGYTF. CDR3 sequence (DNA): TGTGCCAGCAGTTCCACAGGGTCACCGGCTAACTATGGCTACACCTTC. This chain links TRBV28 with TRBJ1-2; possibly TRBD1 for D (6 bases). The CDR3 sequence is 16 residues long. Trimming pared 4 bases from V and 0 bases from J, leaving 15 bases between. Per the germline V gene, CDR1 is MDHEN and CDR2 is SYDVKM.

The chain employs TRBV18 and TRBJ2-1, with 9 bases that match TRBD2. With V trimmed by 1 base and J by 8 bases, 9 bases remained unmatched. This CDR3 spans 16 amino acids. Germline CDR1 KGHSH, CDR2 LQKENI. The chain's CDR3 is CASSPLKREDPDEQFF. The CDR3 DNA is TGTGCCAGCTCACCACTCAAGCGGGAGGACCCTGATGAGCAGTTCTTC.

The V call is TRBV7-9, the J call TRBJ2-1; 10 nucleotides match TRBD2. Germline loops: CDR1 SEHNR, CDR2 FQNEAQ (reference sequence). Losses at the gene ends were 0 bases for V and 7 bases for J; bases not matched to a gene: 12. There are 18 residues in the CDR3. The CDR3 loop reads CASSLAVMSSGSENEQFF. As DNA, the CDR3 is TGTGCCAGCAGCTTAGCGGTGATGTCTAGCGGGAGTGAGAATGAGCAGTTCTTC.

The chain links TRBV5-4 to TRBJ2-7; TRBD2 matches 14 bases. The CDR3 totals 14 residues. Trimming removed 4 bases from V and 6 bases from J; junction bases left unmatched: 3. CDR1 is SGHNT and CDR2 is YYREEE in the germline V gene (reference sequence). CDR3 nucleotide sequence: TGTGCCAGCAGCATGGGGACTAGCGGGAGCGAGCAGTACTTC. The encoded protein is CASSMGTSGSEQYF. The full variable domain, completed using reference TRBV5-4 and TRBJ2-7, is ETGVTQSPTHLIKTRGQQVTLRCSSQSGHNTVSWYQQALGQGPQFIFQYYREEENGRGNFPPRFSGLQFPNYSSELNVNALELDDSALYLCASSMGTSGSEQYFGPGTRLTVT.

This chain uses TRBV9 with TRBJ2-3, with a possible D match to TRBD2 (6 bases). Trimming took 3 bases from V and 9 from J, leaving 20 bases between them. In germline, CDR1 is SGDLS, CDR2 YYNGEE. There are 15 residues in the CDR3. As DNA, the CDR3 is TGTGCCAGCAGCGGCCGGGACCAGGTGGCGGGGACGCAGTATTTT. Residues: CASSGRDQVAGTQYF.

The chain is built from TRBV18 and TRBJ2-7; TRBD1 aligns across 9 bases. Germline CDR1 and CDR2: KGHSH and LQKENI. The length of the CDR3 is 14 residues. V shed 6 bases and J 6 bases; nucleotides not matched to a gene: 9. The CDR3 here is CASSGTGFSREQYF. The CDR3 bases are TGTGCCAGCTCCGGGACAGGGTTTTCGCGCGAGCAGTACTTC.